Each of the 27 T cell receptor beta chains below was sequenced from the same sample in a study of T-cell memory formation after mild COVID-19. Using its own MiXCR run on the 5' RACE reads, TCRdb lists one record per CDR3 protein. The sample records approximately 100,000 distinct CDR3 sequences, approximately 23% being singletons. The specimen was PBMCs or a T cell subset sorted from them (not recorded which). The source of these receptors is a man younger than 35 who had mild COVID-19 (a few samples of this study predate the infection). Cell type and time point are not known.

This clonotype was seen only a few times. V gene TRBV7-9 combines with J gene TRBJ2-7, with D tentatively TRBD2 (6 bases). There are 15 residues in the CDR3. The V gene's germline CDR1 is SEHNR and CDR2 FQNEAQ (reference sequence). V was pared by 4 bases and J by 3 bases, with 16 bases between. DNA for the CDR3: TGTGCCAGCAGCTACCGGGACTTATACGGCTACGAGCAGTACTTC. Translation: CASSYRDLYGYEQYF.

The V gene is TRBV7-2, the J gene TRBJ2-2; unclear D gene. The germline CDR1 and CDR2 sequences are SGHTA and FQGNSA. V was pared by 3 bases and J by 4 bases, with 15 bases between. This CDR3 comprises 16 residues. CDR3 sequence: CASSFISGYTTGELFF. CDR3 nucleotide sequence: TGTGCCAGCAGCTTTATTTCCGGGTACACCACCGGGGAGCTGTTTTTT.

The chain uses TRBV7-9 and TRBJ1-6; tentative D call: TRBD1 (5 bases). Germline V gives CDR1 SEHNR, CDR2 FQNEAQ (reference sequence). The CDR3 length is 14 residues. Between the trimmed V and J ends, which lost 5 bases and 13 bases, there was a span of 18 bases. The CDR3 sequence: CASSLGDFRSPLHF. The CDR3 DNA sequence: TGTGCCAGCAGCCTAGGGGATTTTAGGTCTCCCCTCCACTTT.

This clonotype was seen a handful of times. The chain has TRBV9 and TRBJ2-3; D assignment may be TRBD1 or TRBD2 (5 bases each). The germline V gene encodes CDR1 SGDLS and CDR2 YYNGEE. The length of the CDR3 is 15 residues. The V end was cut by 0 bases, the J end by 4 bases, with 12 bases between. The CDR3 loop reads CASSVDGVGADTQYF. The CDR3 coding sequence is TGTGCCAGCAGCGTAGACGGGGTGGGGGCAGATACGCAGTATTTT.

DNA of the CDR3: TGTGCCAGCAGCCCCGGACAGGCATTAGAGGACAATGAGCAGTTCTTC. Translating gives CASSPGQALEDNEQFF. The rearrangement uses TRBV13 and TRBJ2-1, with 7 nucleotides matching TRBD1. CDR1 is PRHDT, CDR2 FYEKMQ, per germline (reference sequence). The J segment lost 5 bases and the V segment lost 5 bases, leaving 12 bases of the junction unmatched. This CDR3 is 16 amino acids long.

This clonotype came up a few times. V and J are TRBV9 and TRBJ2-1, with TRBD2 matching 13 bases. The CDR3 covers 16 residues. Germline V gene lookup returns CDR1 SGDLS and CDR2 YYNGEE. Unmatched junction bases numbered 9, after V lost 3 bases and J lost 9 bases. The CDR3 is CASSGTGLAGIIEQFF. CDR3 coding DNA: TGTGCCAGCAGCGGGACGGGACTAGCGGGGATAATTGAGCAGTTCTTC.

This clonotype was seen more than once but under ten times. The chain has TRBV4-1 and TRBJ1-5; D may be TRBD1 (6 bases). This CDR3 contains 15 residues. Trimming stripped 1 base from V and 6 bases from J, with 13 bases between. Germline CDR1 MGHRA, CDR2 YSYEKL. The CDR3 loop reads CASSQVVRGVQPQHF. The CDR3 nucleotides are TGCGCCAGCAGCCAAGTGGTCAGGGGCGTTCAGCCCCAGCATTTT.

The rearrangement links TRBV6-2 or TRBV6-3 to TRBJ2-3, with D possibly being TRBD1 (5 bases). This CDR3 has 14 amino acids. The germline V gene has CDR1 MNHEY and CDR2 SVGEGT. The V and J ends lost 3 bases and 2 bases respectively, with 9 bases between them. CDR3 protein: CASSYYRSTDTQYF. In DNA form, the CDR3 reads TGTGCCAGCAGTTATTACAGGTCCACAGATACGCAGTATTTT.

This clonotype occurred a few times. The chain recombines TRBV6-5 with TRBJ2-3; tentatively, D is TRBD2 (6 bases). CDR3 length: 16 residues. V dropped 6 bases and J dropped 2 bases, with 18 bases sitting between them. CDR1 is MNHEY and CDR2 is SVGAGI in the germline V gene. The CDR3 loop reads CASSYLGGGDTDTQYF. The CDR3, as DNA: TGTGCCAGCAGCTACCTCGGGGGTGGCGACACAGATACGCAGTATTTT.

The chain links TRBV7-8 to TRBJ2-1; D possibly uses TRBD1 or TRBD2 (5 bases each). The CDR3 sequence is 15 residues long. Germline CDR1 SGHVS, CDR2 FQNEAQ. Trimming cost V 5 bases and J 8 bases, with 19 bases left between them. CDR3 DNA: TGTGCCAGCAGCCTGGGAGCAGGGCCGATTTATGAGCAGTTCTTC. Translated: CASSLGAGPIYEQFF.

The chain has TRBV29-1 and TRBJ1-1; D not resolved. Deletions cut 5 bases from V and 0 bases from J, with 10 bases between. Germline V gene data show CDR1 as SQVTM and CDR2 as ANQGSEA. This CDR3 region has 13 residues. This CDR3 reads CSVQLGVNTEAFF. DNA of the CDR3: TGCAGCGTTCAACTCGGGGTGAACACTGAAGCTTTCTTT.

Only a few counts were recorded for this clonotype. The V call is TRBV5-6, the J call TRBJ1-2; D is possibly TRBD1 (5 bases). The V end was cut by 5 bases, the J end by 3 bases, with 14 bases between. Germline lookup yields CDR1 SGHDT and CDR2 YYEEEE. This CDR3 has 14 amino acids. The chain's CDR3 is CASRTMTEDYGYTF. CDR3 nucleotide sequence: TGTGCCAGCAGAACGATGACAGAGGACTATGGCTACACCTTC. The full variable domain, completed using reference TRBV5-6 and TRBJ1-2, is DAGVTQSPTHLIKTRGQQVTLRCSPKSGHDTVSWYQQALGQGPQFIFQYYEEEERQRGNFPDRFSGHQFPNYSSELNVNALLLGDSALYLCASRTMTEDYGYTFGSGTRLTVV.

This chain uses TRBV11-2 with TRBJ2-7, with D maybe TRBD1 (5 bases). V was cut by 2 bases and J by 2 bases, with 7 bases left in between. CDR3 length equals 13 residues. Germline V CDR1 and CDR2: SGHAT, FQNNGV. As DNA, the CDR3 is TGTGCCAGCAGCTTACAACAGGCCTACGAGCAGTACTTC. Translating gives CASSLQQAYEQYF.

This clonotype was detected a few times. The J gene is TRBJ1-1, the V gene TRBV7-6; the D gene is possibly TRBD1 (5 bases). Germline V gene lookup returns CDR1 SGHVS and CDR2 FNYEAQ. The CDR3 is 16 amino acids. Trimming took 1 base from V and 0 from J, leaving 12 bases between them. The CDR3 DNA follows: TGTGCCAGCAGCTTAGAGGGGCTCGGAATGAACACTGAAGCTTTCTTT. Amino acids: CASSLEGLGMNTEAFF.

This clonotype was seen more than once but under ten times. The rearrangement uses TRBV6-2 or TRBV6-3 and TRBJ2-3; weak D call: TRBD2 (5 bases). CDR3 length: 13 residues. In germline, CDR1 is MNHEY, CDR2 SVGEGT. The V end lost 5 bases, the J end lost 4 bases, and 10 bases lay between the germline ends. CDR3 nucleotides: TGTGCCAGCAGTCGGGGTGGCGCAGATACGCAGTATTTT. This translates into CASSRGGADTQYF.

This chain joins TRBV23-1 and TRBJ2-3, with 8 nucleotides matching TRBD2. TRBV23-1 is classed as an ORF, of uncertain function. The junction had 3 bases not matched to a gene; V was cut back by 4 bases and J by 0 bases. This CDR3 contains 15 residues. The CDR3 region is CASSPGGASTDTQYF. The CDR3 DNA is TGCGCCAGCAGTCCCGGGGGGGCTAGCACAGATACGCAGTATTTT.

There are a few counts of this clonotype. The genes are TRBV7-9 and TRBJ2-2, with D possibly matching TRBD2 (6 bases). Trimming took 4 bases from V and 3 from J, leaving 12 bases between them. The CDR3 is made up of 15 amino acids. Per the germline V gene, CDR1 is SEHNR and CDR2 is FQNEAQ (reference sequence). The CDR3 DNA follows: TGTGCCAGCAGCTGGGCCAGGGAGGACACCGGGGAGCTGTTTTTT. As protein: CASSWAREDTGELFF.

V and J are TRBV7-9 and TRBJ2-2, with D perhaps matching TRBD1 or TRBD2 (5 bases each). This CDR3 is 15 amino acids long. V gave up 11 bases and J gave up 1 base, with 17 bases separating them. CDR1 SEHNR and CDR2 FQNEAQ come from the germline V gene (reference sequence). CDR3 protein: CAGMERGRNTGELFF. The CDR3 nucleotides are TGTGCCGGCATGGAGAGGGGAAGGAACACCGGGGAGCTGTTTTTT.

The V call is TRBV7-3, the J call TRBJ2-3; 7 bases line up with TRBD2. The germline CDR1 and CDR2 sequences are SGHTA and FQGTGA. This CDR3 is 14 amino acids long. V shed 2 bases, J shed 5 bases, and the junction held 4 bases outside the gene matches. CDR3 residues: CASSLSAGIDTQYF. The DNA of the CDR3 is TGTGCCAGCAGCTTATCAGCGGGGATAGATACGCAGTATTTT. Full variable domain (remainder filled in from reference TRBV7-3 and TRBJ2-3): GAGVSQTPSNKVTEKGKYVELRCDPISGHTALYWYRQSLGQGPEFLIYFQGTGAADDSGLPNDRFFAVRPEGSVSTLKIQRTERGDSAVYLCASSLSAGIDTQYFGPGTRLTVL.

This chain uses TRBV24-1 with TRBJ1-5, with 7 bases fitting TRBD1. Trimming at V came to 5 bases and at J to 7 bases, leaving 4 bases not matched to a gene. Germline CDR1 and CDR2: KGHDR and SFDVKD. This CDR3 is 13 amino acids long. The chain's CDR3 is CATSARGKQPQHF. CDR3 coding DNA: TGTGCCACCAGTGCCAGGGGGAAGCAGCCCCAGCATTTT.

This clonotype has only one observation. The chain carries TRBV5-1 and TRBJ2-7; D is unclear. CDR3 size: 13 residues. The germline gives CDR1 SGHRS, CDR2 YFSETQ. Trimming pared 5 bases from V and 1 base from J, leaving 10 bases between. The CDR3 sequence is CASREGPSYEQYV. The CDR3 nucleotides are TGCGCCAGCAGGGAAGGCCCATCCTACGAGCAGTACGTC.

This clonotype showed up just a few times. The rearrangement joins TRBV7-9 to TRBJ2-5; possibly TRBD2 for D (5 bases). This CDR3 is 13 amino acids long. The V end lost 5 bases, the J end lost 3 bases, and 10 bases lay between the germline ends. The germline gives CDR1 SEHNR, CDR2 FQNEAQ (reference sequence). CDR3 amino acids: CASSEAGKETQYF. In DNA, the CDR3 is TGTGCCAGCAGCGAGGCCGGGAAAGAGACCCAGTACTTC.

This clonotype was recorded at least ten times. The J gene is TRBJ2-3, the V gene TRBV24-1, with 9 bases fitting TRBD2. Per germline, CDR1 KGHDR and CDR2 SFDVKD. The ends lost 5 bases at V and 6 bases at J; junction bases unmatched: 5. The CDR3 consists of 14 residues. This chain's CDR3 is CATSGGLASDTQYF. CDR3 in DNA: TGTGCCACCAGTGGGGGACTAGCCTCGGATACGCAGTATTTT.

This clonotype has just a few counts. The DNA of the CDR3 is TGCAGCGTCCGAGGGGACCCGGCAGGGGGCAAGACAGATACGCAGTATTTT. Translated, it gives CSVRGDPAGGKTDTQYF. The chain has TRBV29-1 and TRBJ2-3; 8 positions match TRBD1. The CDR3 covers 17 residues. Trimming cost V 6 bases and J 3 bases; bases outside gene matches: 17. Germline values: CDR1 SQVTM, CDR2 ANQGSEA.

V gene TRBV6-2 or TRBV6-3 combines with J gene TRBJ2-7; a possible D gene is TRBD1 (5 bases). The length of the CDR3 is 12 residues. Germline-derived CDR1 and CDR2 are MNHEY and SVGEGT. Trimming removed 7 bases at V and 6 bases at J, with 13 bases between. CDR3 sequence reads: CASKGNPSEQYF. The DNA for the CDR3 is TGTGCCAGCAAGGGGAACCCCTCCGAGCAGTACTTC.

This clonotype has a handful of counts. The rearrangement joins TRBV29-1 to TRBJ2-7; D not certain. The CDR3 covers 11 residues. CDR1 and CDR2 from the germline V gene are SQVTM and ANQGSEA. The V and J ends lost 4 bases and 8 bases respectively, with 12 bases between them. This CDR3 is CSVVVRWKQYF. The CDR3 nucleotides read TGCAGCGTTGTGGTTCGTTGGAAGCAGTACTTC.

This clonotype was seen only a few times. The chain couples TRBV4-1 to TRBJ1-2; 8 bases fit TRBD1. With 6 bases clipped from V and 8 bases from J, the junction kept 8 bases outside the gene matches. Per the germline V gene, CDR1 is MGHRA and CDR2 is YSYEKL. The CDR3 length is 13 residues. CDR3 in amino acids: CASSLDRVRGYTF. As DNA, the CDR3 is TGCGCCAGCAGTCTGGACAGGGTGAGGGGCTACACCTTC.